This T cell receptor (beta chain) was observed in a study of blood T cell repertoires in COVID-19. The wider study: Material from acute and convalescent COVID-19 was sourced from the United States, Italy and Spain. Nucleic acid was either cDNA or gDNA, and it came from T cells, B-cell-depleted T cells, or PBMCs.

While infection was still active, Seattle patients were enrolled and then followed longitudinally. In the study's own analysis: Estimates of nucleated cell counts were drawn from the amplification of reference gene primers. TCRdb's copy holds only in-frame clones and misses some; the assay was immunoSEQ multiplex PCR. V, J and clone size reflect that table, while D and trimming were determined from the DNA. There are under 85,000 clones in the sample; around 80% occur only once, and roughly 14% lies in the top ten. V was pared by 6 bases and J by 7 bases, with 2 bases of the junction left unmatched. The germline V gene encodes CDR1 MNHEY and CDR2 SVGAGI. This CDR3 region has 14 residues. This clone was detected once.

This clonotype was obtained from a man aged 50-59 years with COVID-19, enrolled during active disease. Sequences were obtained from peripheral blood. This chain connects TRBV6-5 to TRBJ1-6; the match to TRBD1 covers 11 bases. The CDR3: CASSRDRGNSPLHF. The CDR3 bases are TGTGCCAGCAGCCGGGACAGGGGGAATTCACCCCTCCACTTT.